One sample yielded the 6 T cell receptor beta chains listed below, sequenced in a study of shared clonotypes between healthy human individuals. Method: immunoSEQ multiplex PCR; TCRdb's copy keeps in-frame clones and lacks some. Of roughly 1 million clones listed, more than 65% are singletons. The source material was memory CD4+ T cells sorted from blood. Stated subset: CD45RA-negative fraction. These receptors came from a man aged 18 to 30 in good health.

This clone showed up just once. The chain uses TRBV5-4 and TRBJ2-6, with D hard to call. Trimming cost V 1 base and J 2 bases, with 7 bases left between them. Germline V gene data show CDR1 as SGHNT and CDR2 as YYREEE (reference sequence). The CDR3 has 15 residues. CDR3 sequence reads: CASSLMQPGANVLTF. The CDR3 DNA sequence: TGTGCCAGCAGCTTGATGCAACCTGGGGCCAACGTCCTGACTTTC.

The chain combines TRBV20-1 with TRBJ1-1; weak D call: TRBD1 (6 bases). This CDR3 has 11 amino acids. Per germline, CDR1 DFQATT and CDR2 SNEGSKA (reference sequence). In DNA, the CDR3 is TGCAGCGTTCAGGGGAGCACTGAAGCTTTCTTT. This encodes CSVQGSTEAFF.

Only one count was recorded for this clone. The gene calls are TRBV10-2 and TRBJ2-1; D possibly matches TRBD1 or TRBD2 (6 bases each). With 6 bases removed from V and 4 bases from J, the gap between germline ends came to 16 bases. The CDR3 sequence is 15 residues long. Germline V gives CDR1 WSHSY, CDR2 SAAADI. For the CDR3, the DNA is TGCGCCAGCAGCGGGGGCAGGGCCCTATACAATGAGCAGTTCTTC. It is translated as CASSGGRALYNEQFF.

The J gene is TRBJ2-5, the V gene TRBV4-1, with 8 bases that match TRBD2. Germline V gene sequence: CDR1 MGHRA, CDR2 YSYEKL. The CDR3 has 16 residues. The V segment lost 5 bases and the J segment 0 bases; nucleotides outside the gene matches: 8. CDR3 DNA: TGCGCCAGCAGCAGCGGGAGTCCTTCTTACCAAGAGACCCAGTACTTC. Amino acids: CASSSGSPSYQETQYF.

This clone has a single count. V is TRBV11-2 and J is TRBJ1-1; possibly TRBD1 for D (6 bases). The CDR3 runs 13 residues. CDR1 and CDR2 from the germline V gene are SGHAT and FQNNGV. Between the trimmed V and J ends, which lost 7 bases and 5 bases, there was a span of 14 bases. CDR3 residues: CASTSQGNTEAFF. The CDR3 DNA follows: TGTGCCAGCACCAGCCAGGGGAATACTGAAGCTTTCTTT.

This clone was detected many times. The V call is TRBV10-2, the J call TRBJ1-6; D is undetermined. CDR3 length equals 16 residues. V was shortened by 2 bases and J by 9 bases, with 17 bases between the two germline ends. CDR1 WSHSY and CDR2 SAAADI come from the germline V gene. CDR3 nucleotide sequence: TGCGCCAGCAGTGAGCACCTAGGCGGATTTGGTTCACCCCTCCACTTT. Amino acids: CASSEHLGGFGSPLHF.